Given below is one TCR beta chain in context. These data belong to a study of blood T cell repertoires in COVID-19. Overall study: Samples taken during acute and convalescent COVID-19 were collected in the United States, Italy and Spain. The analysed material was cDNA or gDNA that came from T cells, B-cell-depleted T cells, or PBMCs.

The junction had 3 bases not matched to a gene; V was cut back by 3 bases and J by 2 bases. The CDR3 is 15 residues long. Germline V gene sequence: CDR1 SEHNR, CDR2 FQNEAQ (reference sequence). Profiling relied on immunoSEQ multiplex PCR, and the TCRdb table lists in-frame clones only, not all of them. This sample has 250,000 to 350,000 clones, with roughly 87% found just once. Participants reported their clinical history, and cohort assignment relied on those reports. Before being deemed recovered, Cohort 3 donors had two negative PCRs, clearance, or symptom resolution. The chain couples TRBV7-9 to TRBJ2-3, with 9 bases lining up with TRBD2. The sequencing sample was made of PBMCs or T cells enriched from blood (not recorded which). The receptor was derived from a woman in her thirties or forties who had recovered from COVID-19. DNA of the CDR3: TGTGCCAGCAGCTTGACTAGCGGACCCACAGATACGCAGTATTTT. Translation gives CASSLTSGPTDTQYF.